The next 11 T cell receptor beta chains were all read from a single sample in a study of shared T cell receptors in the human thymus. This table comes from immunoSEQ multiplex PCR, and its TCRdb copy is limited to in-frame clones, with some not included. The table records just under 550,000 clones, approximately 80% of them present only once. The sample was also linked to a second study, of human thymus T cells.

The sample taken for sequencing was thymocytes. Source of these receptors: a boy under three years old with a congenital heart defect.

V and J are TRBV6-4 and TRBJ2-1, with TRBD2 matching over 15 bases. This CDR3 contains 15 residues. The germline gives CDR1 MRHNA, CDR2 SNTAGT. Trimming removed 6 bases from V and 7 bases from J; junction bases left unmatched: 4. The CDR3 here is CASSVGTSGGNEQFF. The DNA for the CDR3 is TGTGCCAGCAGCGTTGGGACTAGCGGGGGGAATGAGCAGTTCTTC.

The chain uses TRBV19 and TRBJ1-1; 8 nucleotides agree with TRBD1. Germline V CDR1 and CDR2: LNHDA, SQIVND (reference sequence). The CDR3 length is 13 residues. V lost 9 bases to trimming and J lost 1 base; unmatched junction nucleotides: 4. This CDR3 is CARDRVPNTEAFF. The CDR3 coding sequence is TGTGCCAGGGACAGGGTCCCGAACACTGAAGCTTTCTTT.

V gene TRBV12-5 combines with J gene TRBJ1-1; D is uncertain. The CDR3 contains 18 residues. Per the germline V gene, CDR1 is LGHNT and CDR2 is FRNRAP. The V and J ends lost 2 bases and 3 bases respectively, with 22 bases between them. The CDR3 DNA follows: TGTGCTAGTGGTTTGCCCCGAGGGATGGCGGAAGCCGACACTGAAGCTTTCTTT. Protein product: CASGLPRGMAEADTEAFF.

Of note for this clone: At one boundary the junction diverges from the germline segment, which might be a read error. The chain recombines TRBV30 with TRBJ1-1, with D hard to call. Germline CDR1 and CDR2: GTSNPN and SVGIG (reference sequence). The CDR3 consists of 11 residues. The CDR3 spells CAWSIPAQVPF. In DNA form, the CDR3 reads TGTGCCTGGAGTATTCCGGCGCAGGTCCCCTTT.

V gene TRBV5-6 combines with J gene TRBJ2-1, with TRBD1 matching over 8 bases. Germline lookup yields CDR1 SGHDT and CDR2 YYEEEE. V shed 0 bases, J shed 2 bases, and the junction held 1 base outside the gene matches. The CDR3 consists of 15 residues. The CDR3 loop is CASSLGRGPYNEQFF. DNA for the CDR3: TGTGCCAGCAGCTTGGGCAGGGGGCCCTACAATGAGCAGTTCTTC.

The chain joins TRBV7-6 to TRBJ2-1, with TRBD2 matching over 13 bases. The CDR3 is made up of 16 amino acids. Germline V CDR1 and CDR2: SGHVS, FNYEAQ. With V trimmed by 4 bases and J by 5 bases, 5 bases remained unmatched. The CDR3 DNA reads TGTGCCAGCAGCTCGACCGGGACTAGCGGGGACAATGAGCAGTTCTTC. It specifies CASSSTGTSGDNEQFF. Filled out from reference TRBV7-6 and TRBJ2-1, the complete variable domain reads GAGVSQSPRYKVTKRGQDVALRCDPISGHVSLYWYRQALGQGPEFLTYFNYEAQQDKSGLPNDRFSAERPEGSISTLTIQRTEQRDSAMYRCASSSTGTSGDNEQFFGPGTRLTVL.

The chain employs TRBV19 and TRBJ2-1, with a tentative D call TRBD1 (6 bases). Trimming removed 4 bases at V and 0 bases at J, with 7 bases between. CDR3 length: 14 amino acids. CDR1 and CDR2 (germline): LNHDA, SQIVND (reference sequence). CDR3 loop: CASSRDNSYNEQFF. The CDR3, as DNA: TGTGCCAGTAGTAGGGACAACTCCTACAATGAGCAGTTCTTC.

The J gene is TRBJ2-7, the V gene TRBV6-1; the D gene is possibly TRBD1 (6 bases). Deletions cut 4 bases from V and 2 bases from J, with 12 bases between. Germline CDR1 reads MNHNS; CDR2 reads SASEGT. The CDR3 is made up of 14 amino acids. CDR3 DNA sequence: TGTGCCAGCAGTGGACAGGCCCCCCCCTACGAGCAGTACTTC. Translation: CASSGQAPPYEQYF.

V is TRBV6-1 and J is TRBJ2-1, with TRBD2 matching over 10 bases. CDR3 size: 15 residues. Per the germline V gene, CDR1 is MNHNS and CDR2 is SASEGT. The junction had 6 bases not matched to a gene; V was cut back by 10 bases and J by 0 bases. The CDR3 here is CATSGSESSYNEQFF. The CDR3 nucleotides are TGTGCCACTAGCGGGAGTGAGAGCTCCTACAATGAGCAGTTCTTC.

The rearrangement joins TRBV12-5 to TRBJ2-1, with 16 bases aligning to TRBD2. This CDR3 is built from 19 residues. Germline V gives CDR1 LGHNT, CDR2 FRNRAP. V shed 3 bases, J shed 8 bases, and the junction held 13 bases outside the gene matches. CDR3 sequence (DNA): TGTGCTAGTGGTTTTCGACCTGGGACTAGCGGGAGGGCCGTCGATGAGCAGTTCTTC. Amino acids: CASGFRPGTSGRAVDEQFF.

The chain couples TRBV19 to TRBJ2-7; D not certain. The length of the CDR3 is 15 residues. V lost 5 bases and J lost 3, with 17 bases in between. Germline loops: CDR1 LNHDA, CDR2 SQIVND (reference sequence). CDR3 nucleotides: TGTGCCAGTAGTCTCACCCTAAACCCTCTCTACGAGCAGTACTTC. Translated, it gives CASSLTLNPLYEQYF.